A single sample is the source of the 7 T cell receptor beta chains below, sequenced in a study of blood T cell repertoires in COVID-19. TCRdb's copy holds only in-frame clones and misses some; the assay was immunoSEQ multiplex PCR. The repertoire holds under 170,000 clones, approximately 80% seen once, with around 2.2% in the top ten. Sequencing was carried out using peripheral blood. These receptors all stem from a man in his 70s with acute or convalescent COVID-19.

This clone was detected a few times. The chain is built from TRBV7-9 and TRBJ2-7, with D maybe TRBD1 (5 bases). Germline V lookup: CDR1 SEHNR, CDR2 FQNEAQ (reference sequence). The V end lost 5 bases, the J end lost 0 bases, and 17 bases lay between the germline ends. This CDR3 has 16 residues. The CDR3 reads CASSARSRGSSYEQYF. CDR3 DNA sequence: TGTGCCAGCAGCGCAAGGTCAAGGGGCAGCTCCTACGAGCAGTACTTC. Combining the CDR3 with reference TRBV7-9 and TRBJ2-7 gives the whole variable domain DTGVSQNPRHKITKRGQNVTFRCDPISEHNRLYWYRQTLGQGPEFLTYFQNEAQLEKSRLLSDRFSAERPKGSFSTLEIQRTEQGDSAMYLCASSARSRGSSYEQYFGPGTRLTVT.

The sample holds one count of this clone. CDR3 residues: CASFRGAASPLHF. The CDR3 DNA follows: TGTGCCAGCTTCAGGGGTGCCGCTTCACCCCTCCACTTT. The rearrangement joins TRBV28 to TRBJ1-6; maybe TRBD1 (6 bases). CDR3 length: 13 residues. V dropped 8 bases and J dropped 9 bases, with 14 bases sitting between them. Germline V CDR1 and CDR2: MDHEN, SYDVKM. Full variable domain (missing parts from reference TRBV28 and TRBJ1-6): DVKVTQSSRYLVKRTGEKVFLECVQDMDHENMFWYRQDPGLGLRLIYFSYDVKMKEKGDIPEGYSVSREKKERFSLILESASTNQTSMYLCASFRGAASPLHFGNGTRLTVT.

The CDR3 DNA is TGTGCCACCAGTGATTTGTACACAGATACGCAGTATTTT. It specifies CATSDLYTDTQYF. V usage is TRBV24-1 and J usage is TRBJ2-3; no definite D call. The CDR3 covers 13 residues. The germline CDR1 and CDR2 sequences are KGHDR and SFDVKD. V dropped 0 bases and J dropped 2 bases, with 2 bases sitting between them.

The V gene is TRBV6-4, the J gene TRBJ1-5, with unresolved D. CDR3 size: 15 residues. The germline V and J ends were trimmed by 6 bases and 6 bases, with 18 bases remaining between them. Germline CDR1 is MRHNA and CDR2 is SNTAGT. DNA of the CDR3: TGTGCCAGCAGGGCGCCGGAGGGTGGGAGTCAGCCCCAGCATTTT. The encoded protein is CASRAPEGGSQPQHF.

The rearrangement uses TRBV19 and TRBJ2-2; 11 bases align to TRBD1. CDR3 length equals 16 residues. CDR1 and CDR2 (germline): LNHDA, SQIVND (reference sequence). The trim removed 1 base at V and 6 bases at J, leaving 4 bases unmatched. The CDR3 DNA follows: TGTGCCAGTAGTATAGGCCGGGACAGGGGGTCCGGGGAGCTGTTTTTT. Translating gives CASSIGRDRGSGELFF.

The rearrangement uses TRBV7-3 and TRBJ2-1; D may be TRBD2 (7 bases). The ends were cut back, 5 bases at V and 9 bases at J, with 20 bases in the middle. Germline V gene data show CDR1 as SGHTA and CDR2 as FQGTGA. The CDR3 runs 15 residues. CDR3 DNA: TGTGCCAGCAGCCCGGGGGGCTTCCGGCCCATTGAGCAGTTCTTC. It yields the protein CASSPGGFRPIEQFF.

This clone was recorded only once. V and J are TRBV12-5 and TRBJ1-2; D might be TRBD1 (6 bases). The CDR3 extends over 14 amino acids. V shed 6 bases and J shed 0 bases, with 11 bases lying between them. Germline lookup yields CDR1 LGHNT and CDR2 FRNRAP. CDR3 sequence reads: CASGWDTPNYGYTF. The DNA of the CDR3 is TGTGCTAGTGGCTGGGACACTCCTAACTATGGCTACACCTTC.